This T cell receptor (beta chain) was sequenced for a study of spatial heterogeneity in lung cancer. Time point meaning: blood at routine non-recurrence follow-up after resection. Sequencing was performed on whole RNA extracted from tumor and nontumor lung tissue, or from frozen PBMC, and the material was left unsorted. All TCR cDNA molecules were individually tagged with a unique molecular identifier. TCRdb reanalysed the 5' RACE reads using MiXCR and keeps one entry per CDR3 protein. The data hold about 120,000 distinct CDR3 sequences, with 10% to 15% observed a single time. This clonotype turned up a few times. This clonotype originated in a male donor with early-stage non-small cell lung cancer. The sample consisted of PBMCs, taken at follow-up.

This CDR3 is CASSLTGYMMTGNQPQHF. CDR3 coding DNA: TGTGCCAGCAGCCTGACAGGGTATATGATGACGGGCAATCAGCCCCAGCATTTT. The chain is built from TRBV28 and TRBJ1-5, with 7 bases aligning to TRBD1. J gave up 2 bases and V 6 bases, and 16 bases lay outside the gene matches. Germline V gene lookup returns CDR1 MDHEN and CDR2 SYDVKM. The CDR3 has 18 amino acids.